A single sample gave rise to the 17 T cell receptor beta chains below, sequenced in a study of cytotoxic CD8 clonotypes in ibrutinib-treated CLL. Profiling relied on immunoSEQ multiplex PCR, and the TCRdb table lists in-frame clones only, not all of them. This table has approximately 140,000 clones, around three quarters appearing once. The sample was PBMCs, taken after 12 months of ibrutinib treatment. The receptors were gathered from a human donor with chronic lymphocytic leukemia.

This chain links TRBV19 with TRBJ2-7, with a possible D match to TRBD1 (7 bases). Germline V gives CDR1 LNHDA, CDR2 SQIVND (reference sequence). V was pared by 3 bases and J by 3 bases, with 15 bases between. The CDR3 loop spans 15 amino acids. The CDR3 protein is CASSIILQGGYEQYF. The CDR3 bases are TGTGCCAGTAGTATCATCCTTCAGGGGGGCTACGAGCAGTACTTC.

There are a few counts of this clone. V usage is TRBV15 and J usage is TRBJ2-6, with 9 bases that match TRBD2. This CDR3 comprises 17 residues. Trimming took 3 bases from V and 4 from J; bases not matched to a gene: 7. Looked up from germline, CDR1 is LNHNV and CDR2 is YYDKDF (reference sequence). The CDR3 is CATSRVVAGAGANVLTF. DNA of the CDR3: TGTGCCACCAGCAGGGTGGTAGCGGGAGCGGGGGCCAACGTCCTGACTTTC.

This clone was counted a few times. This CDR3 is also generated by other DNA sequences in the sample. The chain joins TRBV28 to TRBJ2-1; D is perhaps TRBD1 (7 bases). The V end lost 6 bases, the J end lost 2 bases, and 11 bases lay between the germline ends. Germline V lookup: CDR1 MDHEN, CDR2 SYDVKM. The CDR3 runs to 14 residues. CDR3 region: CASSPGGTYNEQFF. Written as DNA, the CDR3 is TGTGCCAGCAGCCCAGGGGGGACCTACAATGAGCAGTTCTTC.

The chain couples TRBV6-1 to TRBJ2-7, with 11 bases matching TRBD2. V lost 2 bases to trimming and J lost 6 bases; unmatched junction nucleotides: 6. CDR1 MNHNS and CDR2 SASEGT come from the germline V gene. The length of the CDR3 is 15 residues. In DNA, the CDR3 is TGTGCCAGCAGTGAACTAGCGGGGGGCGGTGGCGAGCAGTACTTC. Its translation: CASSELAGGGGEQYF.

The chain is built from TRBV5-1 and TRBJ2-7; no firm D call. The CDR3 consists of 13 residues. With 3 bases removed from V and 8 bases from J, the gap between germline ends came to 15 bases. CDR1 and CDR2 (germline): SGHRS, YFSETQ. CDR3 region: CASSSSQAIQQYF. The DNA of the CDR3 is TGCGCCAGCAGCTCTTCTCAGGCGATCCAGCAGTACTTC.

CDR3 loop: CAKLRDYGYTF. Here the CDR3 DNA reads TGCGCCAAACTGAGGGATTATGGCTACACCTTC. This chain links TRBV10-1 with TRBJ1-2, with unresolved D. The CDR3 runs 11 residues. Deletions cut 10 bases from V and 5 bases from J, with 11 bases between. The germline gives CDR1 WNHNN, CDR2 SYGVQD (reference sequence).

This clone was recorded once. This chain uses TRBV6-5 with TRBJ2-1; TRBD2 aligns across 10 bases. Trimming cost V 7 bases and J 8 bases; bases outside gene matches: 11. Germline V CDR1 and CDR2: MNHEY, SVGAGI. The CDR3 spans 15 residues. In DNA, the CDR3 is TGTGCCAGCACCTTGAGACTAGCGGGTTACCATGAGCAGTTCTTC. It encodes CASTLRLAGYHEQFF.

The chain carries TRBV19 and TRBJ1-1, with 8 bases aligning to TRBD1. The CDR3 consists of 14 residues. V shed 6 bases, J shed 4 bases, and the junction held 7 bases outside the gene matches. CDR1 and CDR2 from the germline V gene are LNHDA and SQIVND (reference sequence). The CDR3 bases are TGTGCCAGTAGATCGACAGGGGTGGGCACTGAAGCTTTCTTT. It is translated as CASRSTGVGTEAFF.

This chain links TRBV7-2 with TRBJ2-7, with D hard to call. Germline CDR1 is SGHTA and CDR2 is FQGNSA. V was shortened by 3 bases and J by 0 bases, with 6 bases between the two germline ends. The CDR3 covers 13 residues. CDR3 nucleotide sequence: TGTGCCAGCAGCTTGTGGCCCTCCTACGAGCAGTACTTC. This translates into CASSLWPSYEQYF.

J is TRBJ2-6 and V is TRBV27; a possible D gene is TRBD2 (5 bases). Trimming left V 4 bases short and J 2 bases short, with 9 bases between. From germline, CDR1 is MNHEY and CDR2 SMNVEV (reference sequence). The CDR3 has 15 amino acids. The CDR3 loop is CASSSEGAGANVLTF. CDR3 sequence (DNA): TGTGCCAGCAGTTCCGAGGGTGCTGGGGCCAACGTCCTGACTTTC.

The genes are TRBV23-1 and TRBJ1-2; D might be TRBD1 (5 bases). TRBV23-1 is an ORF; its function is uncertain. V was trimmed by 0 bases and J by 8 bases, leaving 19 bases between them. The CDR3 consists of 16 residues. The CDR3 DNA sequence: TGCGCCAGCAGTCAATCCCCCCGCAGGGTCGTCGGCGGCTACACCTTC. Its translation: CASSQSPRRVVGGYTF.

The CDR3 DNA sequence: TGTGCCAGCAGCTCACAAGACAGGAGCCAAGAGACCCAGTACTTC. Protein sequence: CASSSQDRSQETQYF. J is TRBJ2-5 and V is TRBV7-2, with D possibly TRBD1 on 6 matching bases. The V and J ends lost 4 bases and 1 base respectively, with 13 bases between them. Germline CDR1 and CDR2: SGHTA and FQGNSA. The CDR3 is 15 residues long.

The rearrangement joins TRBV7-6 to TRBJ2-7; possibly TRBD1 for D (6 bases). Germline V gives CDR1 SGHVS, CDR2 FNYEAQ. Trimming removed 2 bases from V and 7 bases from J, with 27 bases in between. This CDR3 is built from 18 residues. Written as DNA, the CDR3 is TGTGCCAGCAGCTTAAGCCTGCAAATAAACAGGGCCGGTCGGGAGCAGTACTTC. Translation: CASSLSLQINRAGREQYF.

The chain has TRBV6-5 and TRBJ1-2; D is uncertain. CDR1 is MNHEY, CDR2 SVGAGI, per germline. Trimming shortened V by 6 bases and J by 7 bases, and 12 bases separated the two germline ends. The CDR3 runs to 12 residues. The CDR3 coding sequence is TGTGCCAGCAGCCCCCGGCTGGGTGGCTACACCTTC. Encoded protein: CASSPRLGGYTF.

This clone has just a few counts. The chain employs TRBV6-1 and TRBJ1-5; a weak D match, TRBD1 (6 bases). Germline V gene lookup returns CDR1 MNHNS and CDR2 SASEGT. V lost 6 bases and J 4 bases, leaving 10 bases between the germline ends. The length of the CDR3 is 13 residues. CDR3 amino acids: CASRDSGNQPQHF. CDR3 nucleotide sequence: TGTGCCAGCAGGGACAGCGGAAATCAGCCCCAGCATTTT.

The V gene is TRBV7-2, the J gene TRBJ2-1, with D perhaps matching TRBD1 (6 bases). Per germline, CDR1 SGHTA and CDR2 FQGNSA. The CDR3 is 15 residues long. The V end lost 1 base, the J end lost 1 base, and 8 bases lay between the germline ends. The CDR3 bases are TGTGCCAGCAGCTTAGTGGACAGTTCCTACAATGAGCAGTTCTTC. Amino acids: CASSLVDSSYNEQFF. The full variable domain, in which reference TRBV7-2 and TRBJ2-1 provide the parts outside the CDR3, is GAGVSQSPSNKVTEKGKDVELRCDPISGHTALYWYRQSLGQGLEFLIYFQGNSAPDKSGLPSDRFSAERTGGSVSTLTIQRTQQEDSAVYLCASSLVDSSYNEQFFGPGTRLTVL.

The CDR3 DNA is TGCGCCAGCAGCTTGGACTCCGGGGGCCCCTTTAGGCGGCAGTTCTTC. The encoded protein is CASSLDSGGPFRRQFF. The V call is TRBV5-1, the J call TRBJ2-1; D may be TRBD1 or TRBD2 (6 bases each). With 0 bases removed from V and 12 bases from J, the gap between germline ends came to 22 bases. Germline-derived CDR1 and CDR2 are SGHRS and YFSETQ. This CDR3 spans 16 amino acids.